These 8 T cell receptor beta chains share one sample of origin, sequenced in a study of T-cell memory formation after mild COVID-19. TCRdb analysed the 5' RACE reads with MiXCR anew, one entry per CDR3 protein. The repertoire holds 400,000 or so distinct CDR3 sequences, 20% seen once, with about 8.1% in the top ten. The specimen sequenced was PBMCs or a T cell subset sorted from them (not recorded which). These TCRs come from an adult woman who had mild COVID-19 (a few samples of this study predate the infection). Cell type and time point are not known.

At least ten counts were recorded for this clonotype. Mismatch with germline at one junction end may stem from a read error. This chain connects TRBV12-3 or TRBV12-4 to TRBJ2-5, with 8 bases that match TRBD2. This CDR3 is built from 15 residues. In nucleotides, the CDR3 is TGCGCCAGCAGCTTAGGCCTAGCGGGTGGAGAGACCCAGTACTTC. Amino acid sequence: CASSLGLAGGETQYF.

This clonotype was seen a few times. V gene TRBV2 combines with J gene TRBJ2-5; D may correspond to TRBD1 or TRBD2 (5 bases each). CDR1 and CDR2 (germline): SNHLY, FYNNEI. This CDR3 comprises 14 residues. The germline V and J ends were trimmed by 3 bases and 4 bases, with 12 bases remaining between them. The CDR3 is CASSDPPGPETQYF. CDR3 nucleotide sequence: TGTGCCAGCAGTGACCCTCCGGGACCAGAGACCCAGTACTTC. Using reference TRBV2 and TRBJ2-5 for the parts outside the CDR3, the full variable domain is EPEVTQTPSHQVTQMGQEVILRCVPISNHLYFYWYRQILGQKVEFLVSFYNNEISEKSEIFDDQFSVERPDGSNFTLKIRSTKLEDSAMYFCASSDPPGPETQYFGPGTRLLVL.

The count of this clonotype is one. At one boundary the junction diverges from the germline segment, which might be a read error. The chain employs TRBV7-3 and TRBJ1-1; D is ambiguous. This CDR3 spans 11 amino acids. Germline loops: CDR1 SGHTA, CDR2 FQGTGA. As DNA, the CDR3 is TGTGCCAGCAGCTCTAACGGGAAAACCTTTTTT. Its translation is CASSSNGKTFF. The entire variable domain, with the rest obtained from reference TRBV7-3 and TRBJ1-1, is as follows: GAGVSQTPSNKVTEKGKYVELRCDPISGHTALYWYRQSLGQGPEFLIYFQGTGAADDSGLPNDRFFAVRPEGSVSTLKIQRTERGDSAVYLCASSSNGKTFFGQGTRLTVV.

This clonotype has a handful of counts. The chain has TRBV10-3 and TRBJ1-3, with 10 bases that match TRBD1. From germline, CDR1 is ENHRY and CDR2 SYGVKD. The CDR3 sequence is 16 residues long. The V gene end was trimmed by 10 bases and the J gene end by 0 bases; junction bases not matched to a gene: 9. CDR3 sequence reads: CASGGGTGVSGNTIYF. For the CDR3, the DNA is TGTGCCAGCGGTGGAGGGACAGGGGTCTCTGGAAACACCATATATTTT.

V usage is TRBV11-2 and J usage is TRBJ2-1, with 7 bases that match TRBD1. J gave up 0 bases and V 2 bases, and 10 bases lay outside the gene matches. In germline, CDR1 is SGHAT, CDR2 FQNNGV. The CDR3 totals 18 residues. CDR3 in DNA: TGTGCCAGCAGCTTAAGGCCGACAGGGCCGAGCTCCTACAATGAGCAGTTCTTC. Residues: CASSLRPTGPSSYNEQFF. The full variable domain, its missing parts supplied by reference TRBV11-2 and TRBJ2-1, is EAGVAQSPRYKIIEKRQSVAFWCNPISGHATLYWYQQILGQGPKLLIQFQNNGVVDDSQLPKDRFSAERLKGVDSTLKIQPAKLEDSAVYLCASSLRPTGPSSYNEQFFGPGTRLTVL.

Concerning this clonotype itself: One end of the junction varies from germline; a read error may be responsible. The chain joins TRBV10-3 to TRBJ2-3; D is uncertain. Germline V lookup: CDR1 ENHRY, CDR2 SYGVKD. This CDR3 has 8 amino acids. DNA of the CDR3: TGTGCCATCAGTGAGAGGCGTTTT. Translating it yields CAISERRF.

In DNA, the CDR3 is TGTGCCAGCAGCGCCTTTTCAACTCGGGGTGAGCAGTTCTTC. The encoded protein is CASSAFSTRGEQFF. The rearrangement joins TRBV9 to TRBJ2-1; D may be TRBD2 (5 bases). Per the germline V gene, CDR1 is SGDLS and CDR2 is YYNGEE. Trimming stripped 3 bases from V and 9 bases from J, with 16 bases between. The CDR3 runs to 14 residues.

This clonotype turned up a few times. The V gene is TRBV5-6, the J gene TRBJ1-5; 9 nucleotides line up with TRBD1. With 4 bases clipped from V and 3 bases from J, the junction kept 8 bases outside the gene matches. This CDR3 region has 16 residues. Germline V gene data show CDR1 as SGHDT and CDR2 as YYEEEE. This CDR3 reads CASSVAGTGFNQPQHF. The CDR3, as DNA: TGTGCCAGCAGCGTCGCCGGGACAGGGTTCAATCAGCCCCAGCATTTT. Using reference TRBV5-6 and TRBJ1-5 for the parts outside the CDR3, the full variable domain is DAGVTQSPTHLIKTRGQQVTLRCSPKSGHDTVSWYQQALGQGPQFIFQYYEEEERQRGNFPDRFSGHQFPNYSSELNVNALLLGDSALYLCASSVAGTGFNQPQHFGDGTRLSIL.